This TCR beta chain was retrieved from a study of cytomegalovirus exposure and HLA in healthy donors. Overall study findings and caveats: Several of the most significant clusters appeared, in a later analysis, to be linked to common viral pathogens.

PCR primers comprised 60 Vbeta and 13 Jbeta primers. Only in-frame clones appear in the TCRdb table, and some are missing; sequencing was by immunoSEQ multiplex PCR. Of 150,000 to 200,000 clones listed, roughly 77% are singletons. About this clone: The target antigen is unknown.

The CDR3 is 14 amino acids. CDR1 SGHRS and CDR2 YFSETQ come from the germline V gene. The chain combines TRBV5-1 with TRBJ2-5; D possibly corresponds to TRBD2 (6 bases). Matching the DNA end better, TRBJ2-7 makes the J call doubtful. This TCR was recovered from a woman aged 50 to 65 in good health and CMV-seronegative. Sequencing was done on a sample of PBMCs. The CDR3 loop is CASSPGGTRDEQYF. The DNA for the CDR3 is TGCGCCAGCAGCCCTGGGGGGACCCGGGACGAGCAGTACTTC.